This TCR beta chain was captured by sequencing in a study of blood T cells in healthy people across ages. From germline, CDR1 is SGHRS and CDR2 YFSETQ. The CDR3 has 16 amino acids. Trimming took 4 bases from V and 4 from J, leaving 18 bases between them. The second PCR ran roughly 7 to 11 cycles with a sample-barcoded 5' primer and J-beta primers. TCRdb re-analysed the 5' RACE reads in MiXCR, keeping a single row per CDR3 protein. Among 1.5 million to 2 million distinct CDR3 sequences listed, about 49% were seen once. The TCR was taken from a woman in her forties in good health. The material sequenced was blood. The gene calls are TRBV5-1 and TRBJ2-1; D perhaps matches TRBD1 (6 bases). Written as DNA, the CDR3 is TGCGCCAGCAGCCAAGGGGACACAAGAAGTTACAATGAGCAGTTCTTC. This encodes CASSQGDTRSYNEQFF.